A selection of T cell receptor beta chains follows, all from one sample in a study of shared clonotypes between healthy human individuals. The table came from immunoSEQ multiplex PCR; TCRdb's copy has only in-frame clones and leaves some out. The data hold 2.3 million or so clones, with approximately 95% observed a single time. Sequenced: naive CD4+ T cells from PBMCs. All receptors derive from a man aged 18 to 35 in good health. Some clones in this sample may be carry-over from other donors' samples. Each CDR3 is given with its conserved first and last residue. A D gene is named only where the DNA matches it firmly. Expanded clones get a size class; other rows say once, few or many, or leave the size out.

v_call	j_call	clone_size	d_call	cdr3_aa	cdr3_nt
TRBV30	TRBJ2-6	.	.	CAWSPIRGFPSGANVLTF	TGTGCCTGGAGTCCCATCCGTGGGTTTCCATCTGGGGCCAACGTCCTGACTTTC
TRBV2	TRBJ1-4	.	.	CASSGDYATNEKLFF	TGTGCCAGCAGTGGAGACTATGCAACTAATGAAAAACTGTTTTTT
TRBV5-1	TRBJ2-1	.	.	CASSGSGVLYNEQFF	TGCGCCAGCAGCGGTTCAGGGGTCCTCTACAATGAGCAGTTCTTC
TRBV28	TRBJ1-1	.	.	CASRETGIEAFF	TGTGCCAGCAGGGAGACAGGAATTGAAGCTTTCTTT
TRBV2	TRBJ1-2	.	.	CASINTGSHGYTF	TGTGCCAGCATCAACACAGGGTCCCATGGCTACACCTTC
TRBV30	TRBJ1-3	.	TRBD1	CGSHRGTGNTIYF	TGTGGAAGTCACAGGGGAACTGGAAACACCATATATTTT
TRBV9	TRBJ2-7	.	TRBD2	CASSVATSGSSSYEQYF	TGTGCCAGCAGCGTAGCTACTAGCGGGAGTAGTTCCTACGAGCAGTACTTC
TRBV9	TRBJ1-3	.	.	CASSVAGGTDYSGNTIYF	TGTGCCAGCAGCGTAGCTGGGGGTACAGACTACTCTGGAAACACCATATATTTT
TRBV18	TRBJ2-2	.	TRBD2	CASSPPALAGGPTGELFF	TGTGCCAGCTCACCACCAGCACTAGCGGGAGGGCCGACCGGGGAGCTGTTTTTT
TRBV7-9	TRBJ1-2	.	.	CASSPSGGFYGYGYTF	TGTGCCAGCAGCCCCTCGGGGGGCTTCTATGGCTATGGCTACACCTTC
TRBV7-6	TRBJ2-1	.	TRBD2	CASSKTSGTYNEQFF	TGTGCCAGCAGCAAAACTAGCGGGACTTACAATGAGCAGTTCTTC
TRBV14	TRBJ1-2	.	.	CASSQPGFGYTF	TGTGCCAGCAGCCAACCGGGGTTTGGCTACACCTTC
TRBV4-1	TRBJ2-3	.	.	CASSLRGSDTQYF	TGCGCCAGCAGCCTCAGGGGATCGGATACGCAGTATTTT
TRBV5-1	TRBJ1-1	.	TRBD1	CASGLTGDTEAFF	TGCGCCAGCGGATTGACAGGGGACACTGAAGCTTTCTTT
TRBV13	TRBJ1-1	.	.	CASSHTGITEAFF	TGTGCCAGCAGCCATACGGGGATCACTGAAGCTTTCTTT
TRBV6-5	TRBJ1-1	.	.	CASSYQGIRDTEAFF	TGTGCCAGCAGTTACCAGGGAATTAGGGACACTGAAGCTTTCTTT
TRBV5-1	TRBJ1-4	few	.	CASSPATNEKLFF	TGCGCCAGCAGCCCTGCAACTAATGAAAAACTGTTTTTT
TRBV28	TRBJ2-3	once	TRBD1	CASSRTGANTDTQYF	TGTGCCAGCAGCCGGACAGGGGCTAACACAGATACGCAGTATTTT
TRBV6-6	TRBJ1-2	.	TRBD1	CASSWDRALGYTF	TGTGCCAGCAGTTGGGACAGGGCTCTTGGCTACACCTTC
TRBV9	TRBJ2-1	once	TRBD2	CASSPAGGLGNEQFF	TGTGCCAGCAGCCCAGCGGGGGGCCTGGGCAATGAGCAGTTCTTC
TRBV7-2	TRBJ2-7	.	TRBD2	CASSSTGLAGVEQYF	TGTGCCAGCAGCTCTACGGGACTAGCGGGAGTCGAGCAGTACTTC
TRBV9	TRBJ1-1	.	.	CASSVQGSMNTEAFF	TGTGCCAGCAGCGTACAGGGTTCGATGAACACTGAAGCTTTCTTT
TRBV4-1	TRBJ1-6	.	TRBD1	CASSRGQLYNSPLHF	TGCGCCAGCAGCCGGGGACAGCTATATAATTCACCCCTCCACTTT
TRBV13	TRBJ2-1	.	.	CASSLRGLSSYNEQFF	TGTGCCAGCAGCTTACGGGGTTTAAGCTCCTACAATGAGCAGTTCTTC
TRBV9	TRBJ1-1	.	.	CASSPRGGPNTEAFF	TGTGCCAGCAGCCCCCGTGGGGGCCCGAACACTGAAGCTTTCTTT
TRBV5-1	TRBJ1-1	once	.	CASSPGTSFPTEAFF	TGCGCCAGCAGCCCGGGGACATCCTTCCCCACTGAAGCTTTCTTT
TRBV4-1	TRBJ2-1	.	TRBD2	CASSQVGFSAGGPGNEQFF	TGCGCCAGCAGCCAAGTGGGGTTTAGCGCGGGAGGGCCAGGGAATGAGCAGTTCTTC
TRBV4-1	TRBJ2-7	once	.	CASSRQGDSYEQYF	TGCGCCAGCAGCCGGCAGGGTGATTCCTACGAGCAGTACTTC
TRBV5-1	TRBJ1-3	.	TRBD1	CASSSQPGTGTSGNTIYF	TGCGCCAGCAGCTCACAACCCGGGACAGGCACCTCTGGAAACACCATATATTTT
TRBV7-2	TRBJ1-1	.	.	CASSFTGAEAFF	TGTGCCAGCAGCTTTACCGGGGCTGAAGCTTTCTTT
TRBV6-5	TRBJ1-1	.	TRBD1	CASGLPRQGATEAFF	TGTGCCAGCGGACTCCCGAGACAGGGAGCCACTGAAGCTTTCTTT
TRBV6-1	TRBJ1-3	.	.	CASSEEGRLSGNTIYF	TGTGCCAGCAGTGAAGAAGGGCGGCTCTCTGGAAACACCATATATTTT
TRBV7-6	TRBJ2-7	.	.	CASTISHEQYF	TGTGCCAGCACAATAAGCCACGAGCAGTACTTC
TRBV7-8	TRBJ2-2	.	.	CASSPVQTTQGELFF	TGTGCCAGCAGTCCCGTACAGACCACGCAAGGGGAGCTGTTTTTT
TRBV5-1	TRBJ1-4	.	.	CASSFTAANEKLFF	TGCGCCAGCAGCTTTACGGCGGCTAATGAAAAACTGTTTTTT
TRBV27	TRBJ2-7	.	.	CASSSWGRSSYEQYF	TGTGCCAGCAGTTCCTGGGGGAGGAGCTCCTACGAGCAGTACTTC
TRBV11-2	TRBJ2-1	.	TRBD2	CASSLVAGGGDEQFF	TGTGCCAGCAGCTTAGTGGCGGGAGGGGGGGATGAGCAGTTCTTC
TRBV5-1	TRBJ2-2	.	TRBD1	CASSFRQGADTGELFF	TGCGCCAGCAGCTTTAGACAGGGGGCAGACACCGGGGAGCTGTTTTTT
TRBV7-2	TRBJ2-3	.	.	CASSPRLVSDTQYF	TGTGCCAGCAGCCCAAGACTAGTCTCCGATACGCAGTATTTT
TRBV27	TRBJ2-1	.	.	CASSPLNRGLGLAPYNEQFF	TGTGCCAGCAGTCCTTTGAACAGGGGATTGGGACTGGCCCCCTACAATGAGCAGTTCTTC
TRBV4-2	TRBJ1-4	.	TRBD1	CASSQGGTGGFVNEKLFF	TGTGCCAGCAGCCAAGGGGGGACAGGGGGCTTCGTTAATGAAAAACTGTTTTTT
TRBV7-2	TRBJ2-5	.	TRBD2	CASSLSPSGKQETQYF	TGTGCCAGCAGCTTAAGTCCTAGCGGCAAACAAGAGACCCAGTACTTC
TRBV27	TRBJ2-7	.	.	CASSPYGTAYEQYF	TGTGCCAGCAGTCCCTACGGGACGGCCTACGAGCAGTACTTC
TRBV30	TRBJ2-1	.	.	CAWSVARYNEQFF	TGTGCCTGGAGTGTGGCTCGTTACAATGAGCAGTTCTTC
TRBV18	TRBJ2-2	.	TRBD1	CASSLGTGENTGELFF	TGTGCCAGCTCACTCGGGACAGGGGAGAACACCGGGGAGCTGTTTTTT
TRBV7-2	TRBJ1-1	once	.	CASSLGPSRGTEAFF	TGTGCCAGCAGCTTAGGGCCATCCCGAGGGACTGAAGCTTTCTTT
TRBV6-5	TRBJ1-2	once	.	CASRPGRVYGYTF	TGTGCCAGCAGGCCGGGACGGGTCTATGGCTACACCTTC